A single sample gave rise to the 19 T cell receptor beta chains below, sequenced in a study of post-analysis software for immune sequencing data (dated by TCRdb to 2014 to 2015). Preparation of the library involved PCR. These reads were obtained on an Illumina HiSeq 2500. To reduce PCR and sequencing biases, unique molecular identifiers were built into the TCR beta cDNA libraries. TCRdb redid the processing of the public reads, applying fastp at Q25 and MiXCR, and retained in-frame beta chains. Identical CDR3 protein sequences are pooled into one entry, listed with their most common genes and DNA. Across this sample there are roughly 870,000 distinct CDR3 sequences, with approximately 50% seen only once. The top ten hold about 4.5% of the sample. These TCRs' antigens remain unknown. Overall study results and their limits: Roughly 5 TRBV segments, including TRBV5-6, TRBV5-1 and TRBV20-1, were significantly more frequent in patients than controls.

The sample was blood. The receptor source for this set is a girl between 5 and 17 years old with multiple sclerosis.

The chain's CDR3 is CASSLARDSDSSYEQYF. CDR3 in DNA: TGTGCCAGCAGCTTAGCCCGGGACAGCGATAGCTCCTACGAGCAGTACTTC. The chain couples TRBV7-2 to TRBJ2-7, with 7 positions matching TRBD1. Trimming removed 0 bases from V and 0 bases from J; junction bases left unmatched: 8. The CDR3 is made up of 17 amino acids. The V gene's germline CDR1 is SGHTA and CDR2 FQGNSA.

The CDR3: CASSLKPTGQNYGYTF. DNA for the CDR3: TGTGCCAGCAGCCTAAAACCGACAGGGCAAAACTATGGCTACACCTTC. This chain joins TRBV6-5 and TRBJ1-2; the match to TRBD1 covers 7 bases. The V gene's germline CDR1 is MNHEY and CDR2 SVGAGI. The junction had 12 bases not matched to a gene; V was cut back by 6 bases and J by 2 bases. The CDR3 has 16 residues.

J is TRBJ2-4 and V is TRBV12-3 or TRBV12-4, with 10 bases fitting TRBD1. The CDR3 has 15 residues. With 6 bases clipped from V and 3 bases from J, the junction kept 5 bases outside the gene matches. The CDR3 DNA sequence: TGTGCCAGCAGGGGGACAGGGGAGGTCAAAAACATTCAGTACTTC. This sequence encodes CASRGTGEVKNIQYF.

The rearrangement uses TRBV5-1 and TRBJ2-7, with D possibly TRBD2 on 5 matching bases. CDR3 length: 13 amino acids. V lost 2 bases, J lost 6 bases, and 12 bases lay in between. CDR1 is SGHRS and CDR2 is YFSETQ in the germline V gene. The CDR3 spells CASSFWGEGEQYF. The CDR3 DNA sequence: TGCGCCAGCAGCTTTTGGGGTGAGGGCGAGCAGTACTTC.

The chain uses TRBV12-3 or TRBV12-4 and TRBJ2-1; 10 bases line up with TRBD1. Trimming took 4 bases from V and 10 from J; bases not matched to a gene: 10. The CDR3 is 15 residues long. As DNA, the CDR3 is TGTGCCAGCAGTTCGGGACAGGGGACTTTCCGGGAGCAGTTCTTC. Amino acids: CASSSGQGTFREQFF.

This clonotype showed up just once. The V call is TRBV4-1, the J call TRBJ2-1, with 7 bases aligning to TRBD2. The length of the CDR3 is 17 residues. Germline V CDR1 and CDR2: MGHRA, YSYEKL. V was pared by 5 bases and J by 2 bases, with 12 bases of the junction left unmatched. The CDR3 DNA reads TGCGCCAGCAGCAAAGTAGCGGCGGGGGTAGCCTACAATGAGCAGTTCTTC. It specifies CASSKVAAGVAYNEQFF.

Concerning this clonotype: A read error may produce the germline difference seen at one junction end. The chain's CDR3 is CASGQTGTRARNEQFF. CDR3 nucleotides: TGTGCCAGCGGCCAAACCGGGACTAGGGCAAGGAATGAGCAGTTCTTC. The chain employs TRBV3-1 and TRBJ2-1; 8 bases agree with TRBD2. Germline V gene sequence: CDR1 LGHDT, CDR2 YNNKEL (reference sequence). CDR3 length: 16 residues.

V is TRBV5-1 and J is TRBJ2-7; 7 nucleotides agree with TRBD1. Germline loops: CDR1 SGHRS, CDR2 YFSETQ. Trimming removed 0 bases from V and 0 bases from J; junction bases left unmatched: 3. The CDR3 runs 15 residues. For the CDR3, the DNA is TGCGCCAGCAGCTTGGGGGACAGCCTCTCCTACGAGCAGTACTTC. Protein sequence: CASSLGDSLSYEQYF.

This clonotype showed up just a few times. J is TRBJ2-1 and V is TRBV20-1, with no clear D. The CDR3 has 13 amino acids. The germline V and J ends were trimmed by 6 bases and 0 bases, with 9 bases remaining between them. Germline assignment: CDR1 DFQATT and CDR2 SNEGSKA (reference sequence). In DNA, the CDR3 is TGCAGTGCGACGTCCGCCTCCTACAATGAGCAGTTCTTC. This codes for CSATSASYNEQFF.

The sample holds a few counts of this clonotype. The V call is TRBV20-1, the J call TRBJ1-4, with TRBD1 matching over 7 bases. The CDR3 is made up of 15 amino acids. The junction had 15 bases not matched to a gene; V was cut back by 6 bases and J by 8 bases. Germline assignment: CDR1 DFQATT and CDR2 SNEGSKA (reference sequence). The CDR3 region has the DNA TGCAGTGCCATCGACAGGGCCCGTTCCTGGGAAAAACTGTTTTTT. It specifies CSAIDRARSWEKLFF.

The chain links TRBV9 to TRBJ2-3, with a weak D call TRBD2 (6 bases). Looked up from germline, CDR1 is SGDLS and CDR2 is YYNGEE. The germline V and J ends were trimmed by 4 bases and 2 bases, with 14 bases remaining between them. The CDR3 spans 15 residues. CDR3 region: CASSPLGGDTDTQYF. The CDR3 nucleotides read TGTGCCAGCAGCCCCTTGGGGGGAGACACAGATACGCAGTATTTT.

J is TRBJ2-1 and V is TRBV4-2; D is undetermined. CDR1 and CDR2 from the germline V gene are LGHNA and YNFKEQ. Trimming pared 1 base from V and 3 bases from J, leaving 16 bases between. The CDR3 extends over 17 amino acids. CDR3: CASSQGVASHVYNEQFF. In DNA form, the CDR3 reads TGTGCCAGCAGCCAAGGGGTGGCCTCTCACGTCTACAATGAGCAGTTCTTC.

The gene calls are TRBV7-9 and TRBJ2-5; TRBD1 aligns across 9 bases. This CDR3 is 16 amino acids long. CDR1 is SEHNR, CDR2 FQNEAQ, per germline (reference sequence). V was pared by 5 bases and J by 2 bases, with 9 bases of the junction left unmatched. The CDR3 nucleotides are TGTGCCAGCAGCCTCCGGGACAGGGCTTTACAAGAGACCCAGTACTTC. Amino acid sequence: CASSLRDRALQETQYF.

This sequence joins TRBV6-2 or TRBV6-3 and TRBJ2-1, with D possibly TRBD2 on 5 matching bases. Trimming took 2 bases from V and 9 from J, leaving 8 bases between them. Looked up from germline, CDR1 is MNHEY and CDR2 is SVGEGT. The CDR3 extends over 12 amino acids. This CDR3 is CASSYVRGEQFF. CDR3 in DNA: TGTGCCAGCAGTTACGTCCGGGGTGAGCAGTTCTTC.

This rearrangement joins TRBV2 to TRBJ2-3, with a tentative D call TRBD1 (7 bases). CDR1 is SNHLY, CDR2 FYNNEI, per germline. V was clipped by 3 bases and J by 1 base, with 14 bases between them. The CDR3 totals 16 residues. CDR3 nucleotides: TGTGCCAGCAGTGATGGGCGGGACAGAGGCACAGATACGCAGTATTTT. It is translated as CASSDGRDRGTDTQYF. Full variable domain (missing parts from reference TRBV2 and TRBJ2-3): EPEVTQTPSHQVTQMGQEVILRCVPISNHLYFYWYRQILGQKVEFLVSFYNNEISEKSEIFDDQFSVERPDGSNFTLKIRSTKLEDSAMYFCASSDGRDRGTDTQYFGPGTRLTVL.

The CDR3 spells CASRPRRTGFYNSPLHF. The CDR3 nucleotides read TGTGCCAGCAGGCCCCGTCGCACAGGTTTCTATAATTCACCCCTCCACTTT. This chain joins TRBV6-1 and TRBJ1-6; weak D call: TRBD1 (5 bases). V lost 6 bases and J 3 bases, leaving 18 bases between the germline ends. The CDR3 has 17 residues. The germline gives CDR1 MNHNS, CDR2 SASEGT.

V gene TRBV12-3 or TRBV12-4 combines with J gene TRBJ2-3; D may be TRBD2 (6 bases). The CDR3 covers 14 residues. Trimming stripped 6 bases from V and 2 bases from J, with 12 bases between. The CDR3 DNA reads TGTGCCAGCAGCCCAGGACTAAACACAGATACGCAGTATTTT. It codes for CASSPGLNTDTQYF.

As regards this clonotype: One end of the junction is discordant with germline, which a read error may explain. This chain connects TRBV7-9 to TRBJ1-5; 8 bases match TRBD1. The CDR3 is 19 amino acids. Germline V gives CDR1 SEHNR, CDR2 FQNEAQ (reference sequence). As DNA, the CDR3 is TGTGCCAACAGTATTGTCAGGGGGCAGCTAATTGATAGCAATCGGCCCCAGCATTTT. It codes for CANSIVRGQLIDSNRPQHF.

For this clonotype: Germline and junction disagree at one end, which may indicate a read error. The rearrangement uses TRBV29-1 and TRBJ1-1; weak D call: TRBD1 (5 bases). Germline V gene lookup returns CDR1 SQVTM and CDR2 ANQGSEA. The CDR3 sequence is 13 residues long. CDR3 DNA: TGCAGTGTTGAAGGGGAATATAACACTGAAGCTTTCTTT. This translates into CSVEGEYNTEAFF.